The present TCR beta chain was sequenced within a study of CD8 T cells in ankylosing spondylitis. Regarding the study as a whole: As for the disease-linked clones, they showed a CD8+ phenotype and occurred at relatively low frequencies in peripheral blood. Significant enrichment of disease-linked clones was reported in matched ankylosing spondylitis synovial fluid. Fewer than ten highly homologous variants made up a TCR beta motif that seemed to typify ankylosing spondylitis blood.

This clonotype was observed many times. The antigen remains undetermined. Each CDR3 protein gets one entry after TCRdb re-called the 5' RACE reads with MiXCR. Among more than 150,000 distinct CDR3 sequences, 13% were seen once, and the ten largest hold 11%. V gave up 5 bases and J gave up 8 bases, with 21 bases separating them. The length of the CDR3 is 14 residues. Germline V lookup: CDR1 SQVTM, CDR2 ANQGSEA. This receptor was identified in a female donor with ankylosing spondylitis or in good health (not recorded which). The sample consisted of blood, either unsorted or a sorted T cell fraction (not recorded which). This chain uses TRBV29-1 with TRBJ1-1, with a weak D call TRBD1 (5 bases). This CDR3 reads CSVQGAMGGSEAFF. In nucleotides, the CDR3 is TGCAGCGTTCAGGGAGCAATGGGTGGGTCCGAAGCTTTCTTT.